The TCR beta chain described here comes from a study of T cell changes during pregnancy in multiple sclerosis. Method: immunoSEQ multiplex PCR; TCRdb's copy keeps in-frame clones and lacks some. The sample holds approximately 33,000 clones; almost 90% are singletons and the top ten take about 0.7%. The V segment lost 2 bases and the J segment 3 bases; nucleotides outside the gene matches: 6. In germline, CDR1 is SGHVS, CDR2 FNYEAQ. The CDR3 consists of 15 residues. This TCR came from a female donor in good health, enrolled as a control in a pregnancy study. V gene TRBV7-6 combines with J gene TRBJ2-7; TRBD2 aligns across 8 bases. Sequencing was performed on CD4+ T cells from peripheral blood mononuclear cells, taken in the first trimester of pregnancy. Written as DNA, the CDR3 is TGTGCCAGCAGCTTACTACATAGCGGGGTCTACGAGCAGTACTTC. Translating gives CASSLLHSGVYEQYF.